Listed here are 8 T cell receptor beta chains from one sample, sequenced in a study of PD-1 blockade in classical Hodgkin lymphoma. All patients experienced relapse after autologous stem cell transplantation, and brentuximab vedotin exposure was variable. Data came from immunoSEQ multiplex PCR; TCRdb stores just in-frame clones and leaves some out. In the table there are under 100,000 clones, nearly 95% of which are singletons. This material consisted of peripheral blood mononuclear cells (PBMCs), taken before the second cycle of nivolumab. The receptors were gathered from a human donor with classical Hodgkin lymphoma.

This chain links TRBV7-3 with TRBJ2-3; 8 bases are shared with TRBD2. Germline V gene sequence: CDR1 SGHTA, CDR2 FQGTGA. Germline trimming cut 5 bases from V and 5 bases from J; bases unmatched to any gene: 9. The CDR3 has 15 amino acids. Written as DNA, the CDR3 is TGTGCCAGCAGCCGCACGGGGGGGTGGATAGATACGCAGTATTTT. This codes for CASSRTGGWIDTQYF.

The chain is built from TRBV28 and TRBJ1-3, with D possibly TRBD1 on 5 matching bases. Between the trimmed V and J ends, which lost 7 bases and 0 bases, there was a span of 19 bases. This CDR3 has 17 residues. Per germline, CDR1 MDHEN and CDR2 SYDVKM. CDR3 in amino acids: CASNPLFFGGSGNTIYF. CDR3 DNA: TGTGCCAGCAACCCCCTCTTTTTTGGGGGCTCTGGAAACACCATATATTTT.

V is TRBV27 and J is TRBJ2-1; D is ambiguous. The CDR3 contains 14 residues. V was trimmed by 3 bases and J by 5 bases, leaving 11 bases between them. Per the germline V gene, CDR1 is MNHEY and CDR2 is SMNVEV (reference sequence). The CDR3 region has the DNA TGTGCCAGCAGTTTGCTAGGCCGGGACAATGAGCAGTTCTTC. Encoded protein: CASSLLGRDNEQFF.

This clone was recorded once. V is TRBV20-1 and J is TRBJ1-2; a possible D gene is TRBD1 (5 bases). Looked up from germline, CDR1 is DFQATT and CDR2 is SNEGSKA (reference sequence). V was cut by 3 bases and J by 8 bases, with 10 bases left in between. The CDR3 is made up of 11 amino acids. In DNA form, the CDR3 reads TGCAGTGCTAGTGGGAGGGACGGCTACACCTTC. Its translation is CSASGRDGYTF.

V gene TRBV7-2 combines with J gene TRBJ1-3; TRBD1 matches at 8 bases. The CDR3 runs to 19 residues. V lost 3 bases, J lost 0 bases, and 13 bases stayed unmatched. Germline V lookup: CDR1 SGHTA, CDR2 FQGNSA. The DNA of the CDR3 is TGTGCCAGCAGCTTTTTGGGACAGGACCCCGATAGCTCTGGAAACACCATATATTTT. As protein: CASSFLGQDPDSSGNTIYF.

V gene TRBV15 combines with J gene TRBJ2-1, with TRBD2 matching 8 bases. This CDR3 is 20 amino acids long. Germline CDR1 is LNHNV and CDR2 is YYDKDF (reference sequence). The J segment lost 0 bases and the V segment lost 0 bases, leaving 13 bases of the junction unmatched. Written as DNA, the CDR3 is TGTGCCACCAGCAGAGATCAAAGGACTAGCTACATTCCCTCCTACAATGAGCAGTTCTTC. It specifies CATSRDQRTSYIPSYNEQFF.

CDR3 DNA sequence: TGTGCCAGCAGTTCACCGATAACAAAACCAGGGGGCCATCCCTACGAGCAGTACTTC. It specifies CASSSPITKPGGHPYEQYF. This sequence joins TRBV28 and TRBJ2-7; 8 nucleotides align to TRBD1. V shed 4 bases and J 2 bases; nucleotides not matched to a gene: 19. The germline V gene has CDR1 MDHEN and CDR2 SYDVKM. CDR3 size: 19 residues.

This clone was picked up a small number of times. The CDR3 spells CASSGDRVSTEAFF. The CDR3 DNA reads TGTGCCAGCAGTGGGGACAGGGTGAGCACTGAAGCTTTCTTT. The chain uses TRBV6-1 and TRBJ1-1; 9 bases are a match to TRBD1. Looked up from germline, CDR1 is MNHNS and CDR2 is SASEGT. This CDR3 has 14 residues. J gave up 4 bases and V 4 bases, and 4 bases lay outside the gene matches.